The next 15 T cell receptor beta chains were all read from a single sample in a study of post-analysis software for immune sequencing data. Whole-study results and caveats: Higher frequency in patients than in controls was seen for several TRBV segments, with TRBV5-6, TRBV5-1 and TRBV20-1 among them.

Incorporated into the TCR beta cDNA libraries were unique molecular identifiers, which served to reduce PCR and sequencing biases. TCRdb passed the PCR reads through MiXCR, listing each CDR3 protein once. The sample has hundreds of thousands of distinct CDR3 sequences, approximately 34% seen once. These receptors have no known antigen. The source material was blood. These TCRs come from a girl between 5 and 17 years old with multiple sclerosis.

The chain links TRBV29-1 to TRBJ2-7; D perhaps matches TRBD1 (6 bases). CDR3 size: 13 residues. The V end lost 3 bases, the J end lost 5 bases, and 14 bases lay between the germline ends. From germline, CDR1 is SQVTM and CDR2 ANQGSEA. Here the CDR3 reads CSVDTGFVDEQYF. The CDR3 DNA sequence: TGCAGCGTTGATACAGGGTTCGTGGACGAGCAGTACTTC.

This clonotype was counted a few times. The chain uses TRBV20-1 and TRBJ1-3; no firm D call. CDR3 size: 12 residues. In germline, CDR1 is DFQATT, CDR2 SNEGSKA (reference sequence). V was cut by 4 bases and J by 0 bases, with 4 bases left in between. Here the CDR3 reads CSATDSGNTIYF. Here the CDR3 DNA reads TGCAGTGCTACAGACTCTGGAAACACCATATATTTT.

This chain links TRBV12-3 or TRBV12-4 with TRBJ2-3; D is uncertain. The CDR3 consists of 11 residues. The ends were cut back, 8 bases at V and 3 bases at J, with 6 bases in the middle. This CDR3 is CASVLTDTQYF. In nucleotides, the CDR3 is TGTGCCAGCGTGTTAACAGATACGCAGTATTTT.

This clonotype occurred many times. V usage is TRBV29-1 and J usage is TRBJ2-1, with TRBD2 identical over 12 bases. Germline V gene lookup returns CDR1 SQVTM and CDR2 ANQGSEA. The CDR3 totals 18 residues. V dropped 0 bases and J dropped 0; count of bases not matched to a gene: 6. The CDR3 here is CSVEDRRLAGVSYNEQFF. The DNA for the CDR3 is TGCAGCGTTGAAGATCGGAGACTAGCGGGAGTCTCCTACAATGAGCAGTTCTTC.

This clonotype was detected ten times or more. V gene TRBV6-5 combines with J gene TRBJ2-7, with D perhaps matching TRBD1 or TRBD2 (6 bases each). Germline lookup yields CDR1 MNHEY and CDR2 SVGAGI. The CDR3 extends over 14 amino acids. With 4 bases removed from V and 0 bases from J, the gap between germline ends came to 10 bases. CDR3 sequence (DNA): TGTGCCAGCAGTTCGGGGGCAAACTCCTACGAGCAGTACTTC. Protein: CASSSGANSYEQYF.

The chain links TRBV6-2 or TRBV6-3 to TRBJ1-2; TRBD1 aligns across 7 bases. J was trimmed by 3 bases and V by 0 bases; bases with no gene match: 4. The CDR3 contains 15 residues. Germline V gives CDR1 MNHEY, CDR2 SVGEGT. The CDR3 sequence: CASSYSTGNDYGYTF. The DNA for the CDR3 is TGTGCCAGCAGTTACTCGACAGGGAACGACTATGGCTACACCTTC.

In its sample, this clonotype was seen many times. V is TRBV5-1 and J is TRBJ2-1; TRBD1 matches at 12 bases. Trimming cost V 7 bases and J 4 bases; bases outside gene matches: 3. Germline lookup yields CDR1 SGHRS and CDR2 YFSETQ. The length of the CDR3 is 14 residues. In nucleotides, the CDR3 is TGCGCCAGCGGGGGACAGGGGGCATACAATGAGCAGTTCTTC. Its protein product is CASGGQGAYNEQFF.

The rearrangement links TRBV2 to TRBJ2-7; no clear D gene. CDR3 length: 15 residues. CDR1 and CDR2 from the germline V gene are SNHLY and FYNNEI. The ends were cut back, 0 bases at V and 4 bases at J, with 13 bases in the middle. The CDR3 DNA follows: TGTGCCAGCAGTGAAGCGGGGTTGGAAGGGTACGAGCAGTACTTC. Protein sequence: CASSEAGLEGYEQYF.

This clonotype was seen only a few times. The V call is TRBV5-1, the J call TRBJ2-5, with 10 bases fitting TRBD2. V was clipped by 5 bases and J by 4 bases; unmatched bases: 5. Germline assignment: CDR1 SGHRS and CDR2 YFSETQ. The CDR3 has 14 residues. In DNA, the CDR3 is TGCGCCAGCAGTTATCGACTAGCGGGAGAGACCCAGTACTTC. Protein product: CASSYRLAGETQYF.

This clonotype was found many times. The rearrangement links TRBV6-5 to TRBJ2-5, with 9 bases lining up with TRBD1. J gave up 6 bases and V 8 bases, and 13 bases lay outside the gene matches. Germline V lookup: CDR1 MNHEY, CDR2 SVGAGI. The CDR3 has 15 residues. This chain's CDR3 is CASGLDRGMLQTQYF. Here the CDR3 DNA reads TGTGCCAGCGGGTTGGACAGGGGAATGTTGCAGACCCAGTACTTC.

Only a few counts were recorded for this clonotype. The V and J genes are TRBV2 and TRBJ1-1; 9 nucleotides match TRBD1. The CDR3 runs 16 residues. V shed 7 bases and J 6 bases; nucleotides not matched to a gene: 15. CDR1 and CDR2 from the germline V gene are SNHLY and FYNNEI. CDR3 bases: TGTGCCAGCAATGGCGTCCGGGACAGGGCGGCCCCTGAAGCTTTCTTT. It codes for CASNGVRDRAAPEAFF.

The chain couples TRBV4-2 to TRBJ1-1; D perhaps matches TRBD1 (5 bases). Looked up from germline, CDR1 is LGHNA and CDR2 is YNFKEQ. V lost 0 bases and J lost 7, with 12 bases in between. This CDR3 comprises 14 residues. The CDR3 DNA reads TGTGCCAGCAGCCAAGATAAGGGGACTGATGAAGCTTTCTTT. This gives the protein CASSQDKGTDEAFF.

This clonotype was recorded at least ten times. The V call is TRBV5-1, the J call TRBJ1-1, with TRBD1 matching 10 bases. Germline loops: CDR1 SGHRS, CDR2 YFSETQ. CDR3 length equals 16 residues. With V trimmed by 4 bases and J by 0 bases, 6 bases remained unmatched. In DNA, the CDR3 is TGCGCCAGCAGCGTCGGGACAGGGGCTATGAACACTGAAGCTTTCTTT. It encodes CASSVGTGAMNTEAFF. The whole variable domain, filled in from reference TRBV5-1 and TRBJ1-1, reads KAGVTQTPRYLIKTRGQQVTLSCSPISGHRSVSWYQQTPGQGLQFLFEYFSETQRNKGNFPGRFSGRQFSNSRSEMNVSTLELGDSALYLCASSVGTGAMNTEAFFGQGTRLTVV.

This clonotype was counted a single time. The chain has TRBV20-1 and TRBJ2-1; the D is unclear. CDR3 size: 13 residues. The germline V gene has CDR1 DFQATT and CDR2 SNEGSKA (reference sequence). With 0 bases removed from V and 7 bases from J, the gap between germline ends came to 10 bases. CDR3 nucleotides: TGCAGTGCTAGAGAGCTAGAGTGGAATGAGCAGTTCTTC. Encoded protein: CSARELEWNEQFF.

Many counts were recorded for this clonotype. V usage is TRBV5-1 and J usage is TRBJ2-5; no firm D call. Germline V gives CDR1 SGHRS, CDR2 YFSETQ. The ends were cut back, 0 bases at V and 5 bases at J, with 11 bases in the middle. This CDR3 comprises 14 residues. The DNA for the CDR3 is TGCGCCAGCAGCTTGGGATTCAGTGGCGAGACCCAGTACTTC. Its translation is CASSLGFSGETQYF.